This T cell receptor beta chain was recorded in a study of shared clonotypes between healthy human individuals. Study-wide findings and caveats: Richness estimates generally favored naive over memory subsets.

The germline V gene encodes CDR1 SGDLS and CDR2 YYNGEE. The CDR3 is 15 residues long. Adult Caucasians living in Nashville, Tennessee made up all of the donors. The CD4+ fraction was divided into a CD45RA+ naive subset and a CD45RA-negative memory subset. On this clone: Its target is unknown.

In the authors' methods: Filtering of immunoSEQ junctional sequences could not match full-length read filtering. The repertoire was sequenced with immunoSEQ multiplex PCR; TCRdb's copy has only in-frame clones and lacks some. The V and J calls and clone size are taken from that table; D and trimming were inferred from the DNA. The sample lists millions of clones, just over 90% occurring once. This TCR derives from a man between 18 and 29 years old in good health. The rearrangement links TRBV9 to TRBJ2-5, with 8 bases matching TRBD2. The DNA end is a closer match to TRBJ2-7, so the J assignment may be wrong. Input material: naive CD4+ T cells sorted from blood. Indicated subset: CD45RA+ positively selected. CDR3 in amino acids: CASSVGLALSYEQYF. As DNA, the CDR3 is TGTGCCAGCAGCGTAGGACTAGCGTTATCCTACGAGCAGTACTTC.